This entry describes one T cell receptor (beta chain). Antigen: not known. The entry originates in a study of shared clonotypes between healthy human individuals. At the level of the study: There were three CD4 naive, three CD4 memory, two CD8 naive and one CD8 memory plates per donor.

Broader study findings: Some clonotypes were shared by all four sorted-subset donors, while others were not shared. The non-shared ones had lower generation probabilities than the shared ones.

As handled by the study authors: Junction-only immunoSEQ sequences carried no quality scores, so filtering differed. Method: immunoSEQ multiplex PCR; TCRdb's copy keeps in-frame clones and lacks some. The V and J calls and clone size come from that table; D and trimming were worked out from the DNA. The sample lists approximately 710,000 clones; 90% were seen once. Between the trimmed V and J ends, which lost 6 bases and 0 bases, there was a span of 14 bases. The CDR3 loop spans 15 amino acids. Germline loops: CDR1 MNHEY, CDR2 SVGAGI. This sequence was found in a man aged 18 to 35 in good health. Some clones in this sample may be carry-over from other donors' samples. Sequenced: memory CD8+ T cells from PBMCs. Subset here: CD45RO+ cells pooled with CCR7-negative TemRA cells. The chain recombines TRBV6-5 with TRBJ1-1, with a weak D call TRBD1 (5 bases). CDR3 in DNA: TGTGCCAGCAGACTACTCGGAGGGGTGAACACTGAAGCTTTCTTT. It yields the protein CASRLLGGVNTEAFF.